The 32 T cell receptor beta chains below all came from one sample that was sequenced in a study of T cells in Graves' hyperthyroidism and ophthalmopathy. RNA transcripts provided the source from which TCR beta CDR3 regions were amplified. Initially, a first-round RT-PCR of the TCR CDR3 employed the HTBI primer set. TCRdb itself ran the multiplex PCR reads through MiXCR, one entry per CDR3 protein. The sample holds 450,000 to 650,000 distinct CDR3 sequences, less than 25% seen once. Sequencing was performed on blood. All receptors come from a man between 18 and 35 years old with Graves' hyperthyroidism.

The CDR3, as DNA: TGTGCCAGCAGCCCCCGCGGACAGGTCCTGATGATTAACACCGGGGAGCTGTTTTTT. Translated: CASSPRGQVLMINTGELFF. The V gene is TRBV11-2, the J gene TRBJ2-2; 7 positions agree with TRBD1. The CDR3 runs to 19 residues. Germline CDR1 SGHAT, CDR2 FQNNGV. V dropped 5 bases and J dropped 2; count of bases not matched to a gene: 17. Drawing the rest from reference TRBV11-2 and TRBJ2-2, the complete variable domain is EAGVAQSPRYKIIEKRQSVAFWCNPISGHATLYWYQQILGQGPKLLIQFQNNGVVDDSQLPKDRFSAERLKGVDSTLKIQPAKLEDSAVYLCASSPRGQVLMINTGELFFGEGSRLTVL.

This chain links TRBV7-2 with TRBJ2-5; possible D gene TRBD2, 6 bases. Between the trimmed V and J ends, which lost 1 base and 7 bases, there was a span of 10 bases. The V gene's germline CDR1 is SGHTA and CDR2 FQGNSA. This CDR3 contains 13 residues. This CDR3 reads CASSLGTGVTQYF. In DNA form, the CDR3 reads TGTGCCAGCAGCTTAGGAACGGGAGTGACCCAGTACTTC.

A few counts support this clonotype. Likely a read error: the CDR3 ends without its conserved phenylalanine or tryptophan. The gene calls are TRBV28 and TRBJ2-2; D not resolved. Between the trimmed V and J ends, which lost 7 bases and 2 bases, there was a span of 8 bases. The V gene's germline CDR1 is MDHEN and CDR2 SYDVKM. The CDR3 has 13 residues. The CDR3 nucleotides are TGTGCCAGCAACTTTATAAACACCGGGGAGCTGTTTCTT. It specifies CASNFINTGELFL.

This clonotype was counted at least ten times. V gene TRBV12-3 or TRBV12-4 combines with J gene TRBJ2-7; D not certain. Trimming pared 6 bases from V and 2 bases from J, leaving 14 bases between. CDR3 size: 14 residues. The CDR3 DNA sequence: TGTGCCAGCAGATTGACTCTCACAACCTACGAGCAGTACTTC. This codes for CASRLTLTTYEQYF.

The rearrangement uses TRBV20-1 and TRBJ2-5; TRBD2 agrees at 7 bases. CDR3 length: 12 residues. Germline trimming cut 3 bases from V and 5 bases from J; bases unmatched to any gene: 3. Germline CDR1 and CDR2: DFQATT and SNEGSKA (reference sequence). In DNA form, the CDR3 reads TGCAGTGCTAGGATCGGGGGGGAGACCCAGTACTTC. Amino acid sequence: CSARIGGETQYF.

Points on this clonotype: The junction departs from the called germline gene at one end, perhaps through a read error. The genes are TRBV6-1 and TRBJ1-2; 7 bases are shared with TRBD1. The CDR3 consists of 14 residues. CDR1 and CDR2 from the germline V gene are MNHNS and SASEGT. CDR3: CASSGTATGWGYSF. The CDR3 coding sequence is TGTGCCAGCTCCGGGACAGCAACTGGATGGGGCTACAGCTTC.

V usage is TRBV6-2 or TRBV6-3 and J usage is TRBJ2-2, with D tentatively TRBD2 (5 bases). The CDR3 is 15 amino acids. V lost 6 bases to trimming and J lost 7 bases, with 18 bases between them. Germline V CDR1 and CDR2: MNHEY, SVGEGT. The CDR3 loop reads CASSLSLLAGGELFF. The CDR3 DNA reads TGTGCCAGCAGCTTATCACTACTGGCGGGCGGGGAGCTGTTTTTT.

The V and J genes are TRBV20-1 and TRBJ2-7, with 9 bases lining up with TRBD2. Germline V lookup: CDR1 DFQATT, CDR2 SNEGSKA (reference sequence). This CDR3 has 14 residues. The V segment lost 4 bases and the J segment 0 bases; nucleotides outside the gene matches: 4. DNA for the CDR3: TGCAGTGCTACTAGCGGGGCTAGCTCCTACGAGCAGTACTTC. Protein sequence: CSATSGASSYEQYF.

This clonotype was detected ten times or more. The chain couples TRBV29-1 to TRBJ1-5, with unresolved D. Per germline, CDR1 SQVTM and CDR2 ANQGSEA. V was shortened by 4 bases and J by 3 bases, with 7 bases between the two germline ends. The CDR3 sequence is 12 residues long. The CDR3 region is CSVGAANQPQHF. The CDR3 DNA reads TGCAGCGTTGGGGCAGCCAATCAGCCCCAGCATTTT.

The chain links TRBV30 to TRBJ1-5; D is perhaps TRBD1 (6 bases). Per the germline V gene, CDR1 is GTSNPN and CDR2 is SVGIG (reference sequence). The ends were cut back, 2 bases at V and 3 bases at J, with 11 bases in the middle. The CDR3 sequence is 14 residues long. The CDR3 sequence is CAWSPHRDNQPQHF. DNA of the CDR3: TGTGCCTGGAGTCCCCACAGGGACAATCAGCCCCAGCATTTT.

This clonotype was detected many times. CDR3 sequence reads: CSAPGVETQYF. The CDR3 nucleotides read TGCAGCGCACCAGGGGTAGAGACCCAGTACTTC. This chain connects TRBV29-1 to TRBJ2-5; D perhaps matches TRBD1 (6 bases). This CDR3 is 11 amino acids long. From germline, CDR1 is SQVTM and CDR2 ANQGSEA. V lost 7 bases and J lost 4, with 10 bases in between.

This clonotype has a count of ten or more. This chain joins TRBV6-5 and TRBJ2-7, with 7 bases aligning to TRBD1. The V segment lost 3 bases and the J segment 6 bases; nucleotides outside the gene matches: 11. CDR3 size: 15 residues. The germline V gene encodes CDR1 MNHEY and CDR2 SVGAGI. The CDR3 DNA follows: TGTGCCAGCAGTTATTTCCGACAGGGTCAAGGCGAGCAGTACTTC. Protein: CASSYFRQGQGEQYF.

The chain is built from TRBV19 and TRBJ2-7; D is unclear. The CDR3 runs to 14 residues. Looked up from germline, CDR1 is LNHDA and CDR2 is SQIVND (reference sequence). V lost 4 bases to trimming and J lost 1 base, with 11 bases between them. The CDR3 region is CASSKTYESYEQYF. The CDR3 DNA is TGTGCCAGTAGTAAGACTTACGAATCCTACGAGCAGTACTTC.

This clonotype came up many times. This chain connects TRBV7-9 to TRBJ2-3; 10 bases map to TRBD2. The V gene's germline CDR1 is SEHNR and CDR2 FQNEAQ (reference sequence). This CDR3 is 16 amino acids long. The V segment lost 3 bases and the J segment 4 bases; nucleotides outside the gene matches: 7. Here the CDR3 DNA reads TGTGCCAGCAGCTTGAGCGGGGGGGCCAACTCAGATACGCAGTATTTT. Translating it yields CASSLSGGANSDTQYF.

This chain uses TRBV12-3 or TRBV12-4 with TRBJ2-6; D gene ambiguous. The CDR3 contains 13 residues. The V gene lost 11 bases and the J gene lost 0 bases, with 8 bases spanning the gap. In nucleotides, the CDR3 is TGTGCCGGGCACAGCTCTGGGGCCAACGTCCTGACTTTC. This codes for CAGHSSGANVLTF.

This clonotype was recorded at least ten times. The chain couples TRBV11-3 to TRBJ1-6, with D tentatively TRBD1 (5 bases). The CDR3 is 16 residues long. Germline CDR1 is SGHNT and CDR2 is YENEEA. V lost 4 bases, J lost 6 bases, and 16 bases lay in between. The CDR3: CASSSPRGRANSPLHF. The DNA for the CDR3 is TGTGCCAGCAGCTCCCCTCGGGGACGAGCTAATTCACCCCTCCACTTT.

This clonotype was seen ten or more times. The CDR3 DNA reads TGTGCCTGGAAACTTAACTATGGCTACACCTTC. Its protein product is CAWKLNYGYTF. The rearrangement uses TRBV30 and TRBJ1-2; D remains unclear. Trimming removed 4 bases at V and 1 base at J, with 4 bases between. This CDR3 is 11 amino acids long. From germline, CDR1 is GTSNPN and CDR2 SVGIG (reference sequence). Variable domain in full (rest from reference TRBV30 and TRBJ1-2): SQTIHQWPATLVQPVGSPLSLECTVEGTSNPNLYWYRQAAGRGLQLLFYSVGIGQISSEVPQNLSASRPQDRQFILSSKKLLLSDSGFYLCAWKLNYGYTFGSGTRLTVV.

This clonotype was seen a few times. This chain connects TRBV19 to TRBJ1-5; D is possibly TRBD1 (5 bases). The germline gives CDR1 LNHDA, CDR2 SQIVND (reference sequence). The CDR3 has 12 amino acids. Deletions cut 4 bases from V and 7 bases from J, with 8 bases between. This chain's CDR3 is CASSNRQQPQHF. CDR3 DNA sequence: TGTGCCAGTAGTAATCGACAGCAGCCCCAGCATTTT.

The table lists this clonotype with many counts. V and J are TRBV6-2 or TRBV6-3 and TRBJ1-3; D unclear. Trimming stripped 2 bases from V and 0 bases from J, with 2 bases between. Germline lookup yields CDR1 MNHEY and CDR2 SVGEGT. CDR3 length: 13 amino acids. In nucleotides, the CDR3 is TGTGCCAGCAGTTACAGCTCTGGAAACACCATATATTTT. It codes for CASSYSSGNTIYF.

At least ten counts were recorded for this clonotype. The chain links TRBV28 to TRBJ2-7; TRBD1 is a possible D gene (6 bases). The V end was cut by 6 bases, the J end by 2 bases, with 14 bases between. Germline CDR1 reads MDHEN; CDR2 reads SYDVKM. The CDR3 consists of 14 residues. CDR3 amino acids: CASSQTGFPYEQYF. In DNA form, the CDR3 reads TGTGCCAGCAGCCAGACAGGTTTCCCCTACGAGCAGTACTTC.

This clonotype was recorded at least ten times. The V gene is TRBV4-1, the J gene TRBJ2-2; D might be TRBD1 (6 bases). Germline lookup yields CDR1 MGHRA and CDR2 YSYEKL. CDR3 length equals 15 residues. Trimming left V 2 bases short and J 0 bases short, with 7 bases between. The CDR3 sequence: CASSQKGANTGELFF. CDR3 DNA: TGCGCCAGCAGCCAAAAGGGGGCGAACACCGGGGAGCTGTTTTTT.

This clonotype was counted ten times or more. J is TRBJ1-3 and V is TRBV7-9; unclear D gene. Trimming left V 6 bases short and J 3 bases short, with 12 bases between. CDR3 length: 14 amino acids. Per the germline V gene, CDR1 is SEHNR and CDR2 is FQNEAQ (reference sequence). The CDR3 protein is CASSPDVFGNTIYF. DNA for the CDR3: TGTGCCAGCAGTCCCGACGTCTTTGGAAACACCATATATTTT.

This clonotype was seen many times. The V call is TRBV2, the J call TRBJ2-7, with a weak D call TRBD1 (5 bases). This CDR3 is built from 11 residues. The germline V gene has CDR1 SNHLY and CDR2 FYNNEI. V was clipped by 7 bases and J by 2 bases, with 6 bases between them. The CDR3 is CASIQAYEQYF. CDR3 coding DNA: TGTGCCAGCATACAGGCCTACGAGCAGTACTTC. The complete variable domain, with remaining parts taken from reference TRBV2 and TRBJ2-7, reads EPEVTQTPSHQVTQMGQEVILRCVPISNHLYFYWYRQILGQKVEFLVSFYNNEISEKSEIFDDQFSVERPDGSNFTLKIRSTKLEDSAMYFCASIQAYEQYFGPGTRLTVT.

This clonotype occurred many times. The chain employs TRBV11-3 and TRBJ2-4; 8 bases align to TRBD1. Germline loops: CDR1 SGHNT, CDR2 YENEEA. Unmatched junction bases numbered 1, after V lost 3 bases and J lost 9 bases. There are 12 residues in the CDR3. The CDR3 reads CASSFTGGIQYF. The CDR3, as DNA: TGTGCCAGCAGCTTCACAGGGGGCATTCAGTACTTC.

There are many counts of this clonotype. The rearrangement uses TRBV12-3 or TRBV12-4 and TRBJ1-1, with no clear D. V was pared by 6 bases and J by 6 bases, with 11 bases between. The CDR3 is 12 amino acids. CDR3 DNA: TGTGCCAGCAGGGAGGGAATATCTGAAGCTTTCTTT. Protein: CASREGISEAFF.

The chain employs TRBV6-1 and TRBJ1-2; TRBD1 aligns across 7 bases. J lost 10 bases, V lost 7 bases, and 9 bases had no gene match. This CDR3 spans 12 amino acids. The germline V gene has CDR1 MNHNS and CDR2 SASEGT. This CDR3 reads CASNRQGVPYTF. Written as DNA, the CDR3 is TGTGCCAGCAACCGACAGGGAGTTCCCTACACCTTC.

This chain links TRBV12-3 or TRBV12-4 with TRBJ2-5; perhaps TRBD2 as D (6 bases). The CDR3 is 13 residues long. The V gene lost 5 bases and the J gene lost 6 bases, with 13 bases spanning the gap. The CDR3 loop reads CASSGPGGKTQYF. CDR3 nucleotide sequence: TGTGCCAGCAGTGGGCCCGGGGGTAAGACCCAGTACTTC.

This clonotype was counted at least ten times. The V and J genes are TRBV20-1 and TRBJ2-2; D is ambiguous. CDR1 and CDR2 from the germline V gene are DFQATT and SNEGSKA (reference sequence). The CDR3 is made up of 13 amino acids. V was shortened by 5 bases and J by 3 bases, with 10 bases between the two germline ends. In DNA form, the CDR3 reads TGCAGTGCTCTGGCAATTCACACCGGGGAGCTGTTTTTT. Protein: CSALAIHTGELFF.

This clonotype was seen repeatedly, ten times or more. The rearrangement joins TRBV10-3 to TRBJ2-5; TRBD1 might be the D (6 bases). Germline V gene lookup returns CDR1 ENHRY and CDR2 SYGVKD. Trimming removed 2 bases at V and 7 bases at J, with 14 bases between. The length of the CDR3 is 14 residues. In DNA, the CDR3 is TGTGCCATCAGTGAGGGGGGACACGAAGGGACCCAGTACTTC. This translates into CAISEGGHEGTQYF.

This clonotype was observed a handful of times. The rearrangement uses TRBV5-8 and TRBJ2-7; no clear D gene. Per germline, CDR1 SGHTS and CDR2 YDEGEE. The germline V and J ends were trimmed by 2 bases and 5 bases, with 11 bases remaining between them. This CDR3 has 13 amino acids. The CDR3 protein is CASSFGQADEQYF. The CDR3 DNA reads TGTGCCAGCAGCTTCGGCCAGGCTGACGAGCAGTACTTC.

The sample holds a few counts of this clonotype. The rearrangement uses TRBV4-1 and TRBJ2-2; possible D gene TRBD2, 6 bases. The CDR3 is 16 residues long. Germline V gene data show CDR1 as MGHRA and CDR2 as YSYEKL. V lost 0 bases and J 3 bases, leaving 11 bases between the germline ends. CDR3 sequence reads: CASSQDLGTHTGELFF. The CDR3 DNA follows: TGCGCCAGCAGCCAAGATCTGGGGACTCACACCGGGGAGCTGTTTTTT.

This clonotype has a single count. A much larger clone is a single base away; this may be a read error. V and J are TRBV28 and TRBJ2-7; 11 nucleotides agree with TRBD2. The germline CDR1 and CDR2 sequences are MDHEN and SYDVKM. Trimming cost V 6 bases and J 3 bases; bases outside gene matches: 10. The CDR3 totals 16 residues. CDR3 in amino acids: CASRPGGLADCYEQYF. In nucleotides, the CDR3 is TGTGCCAGCAGGCCGGGGGGACTAGCGGATTGCTACGAGCAGTACTTC.